Listed below are T cell receptor beta chains from one sample, sequenced in a study of technical replicates of blood from a handful of donors. Generated by immunoSEQ multiplex PCR, the TCRdb table keeps only in-frame clones and is missing some. The sample has some 80,000 clones, approximately 97% seen once. Sequenced input: T cells isolated from PBMCs. The receptors stem from a human donor in good health. CDR3s include the opening cysteine and the closing phenylalanine or tryptophan. A D gene is named only where the DNA matches it firmly. A clone size is listed for some rows: how often the clone was seen (once, few, many), or a class if it is expanded.

J gene,V gene,clone size,D gene,CDR3 DNA,CDR3 protein
TRBJ1-2,TRBV27,-,-,TGTGCCAGCAGTCCTACCCAGGGATTGTACTATGGCTACACCTTC,CASSPTQGLYYGYTF
TRBJ2-1,TRBV7-9,-,-,TGTGCCAGCAGCTTAGAACAGGCATCCCCATACAATGAGCAGTTCTTC,CASSLEQASPYNEQFF
TRBJ2-7,TRBV14,-,-,TGTGCCAGCAGCCTTGCAAGAGGCCCTCTCAACGAGCAGTACTTC,CASSLARGPLNEQYF
TRBJ2-2,TRBV4-1,-,TRBD2,TGCGCCAGCAGCCAAGGAGGGCTAGCGGGAGTAGGTACCGGGGAGCTGTTTTTT,CASSQGGLAGVGTGELFF
TRBJ2-5,TRBV6-6,-,TRBD1,TGTGCCAGCAGATGGGGACAGAACTTAGAGACCCAGTACTTC,CASRWGQNLETQYF
TRBJ2-1,TRBV6-6,-,TRBD2,TGTGCCAGCTCTTCCGGGACTAGCGGGAGATATGAGCAGTTCTTC,CASSSGTSGRYEQFF
TRBJ2-7,TRBV6-6,-,TRBD1,TGTGCCAGCAGCGGAAGGGACAGGGGGTACGAGCAGTACTTC,CASSGRDRGYEQYF
TRBJ1-1,TRBV7-9,-,TRBD1,TGTGCCAGCAGCGCCCAGGGGGATACTGAAGCTTTCTTT,CASSAQGDTEAFF
TRBJ1-5,TRBV6-5,-,-,TGTGCCAGCAGCCCAGCAGGGTCGGAGCAGCCCCAGCATTTT,CASSPAGSEQPQHF
TRBJ1-1,TRBV19,-,-,TGTGCCAGTAGTCCCTGGAGGGGTAGGTTCGACACTGAAGCTTTCTTT,CASSPWRGRFDTEAFF
TRBJ1-2,TRBV6-1,-,-,TGTGCCAGCAGTGAAGCACACGGGATGACAGGCACCTATGGCTACACCTTC,CASSEAHGMTGTYGYTF
TRBJ1-2,TRBV18,-,TRBD1,TGTGCCAGCTCACGAGGGACAGGGGATGGCTACACCTTC,CASSRGTGDGYTF
TRBJ2-1,TRBV19,-,TRBD1,TGTGCCAGTAGTATAGGTTCCCAGGGGGCGGCCAATGAGCAGTTCTTC,CASSIGSQGAANEQFF
TRBJ1-6,TRBV6-5,once,-,TGTGCCAGCAGTCCTCCCAGAGGGGGAAGTTCACCCCTCCACTTT,CASSPPRGGSSPLHF
TRBJ2-1,TRBV5-1,-,TRBD2,TGCGCCAGCAGCTTGGCGGGAGGTACAAATGAGCAGTTCTTC,CASSLAGGTNEQFF
TRBJ2-7,TRBV2,-,TRBD2,TGTGCCAGCAGTCGGCTAGCGGAGACCTACGAGCAGTACTTC,CASSRLAETYEQYF
TRBJ2-7,TRBV11-3,-,-,TGTGCCAGCAGCTTTAGTTCCGTTATCGAGCAGTACTTC,CASSFSSVIEQYF
TRBJ2-3,TRBV5-4,-,-,TGTGCCAGCAGCCTGGAATTCGCGGATACGCAGTATTTT,CASSLEFADTQYF
TRBJ2-1,TRBV5-1,-,TRBD2,TGCGCCAGCAGCTTGACCGCGCCTAGCGGGGTACACAATGAGCAGTTCTTC,CASSLTAPSGVHNEQFF
TRBJ1-1,TRBV30,-,-,TGTGCCTGGAGTGTGGCCAGGGGCGGCACTGAAGCTTTCTTT,CAWSVARGGTEAFF
TRBJ2-1,TRBV5-1,-,TRBD2,TGCGCCAGCAGCCAAGAGGGACTAGCGGGGGGGAGCTCCTACAATGAGCAGTTCTTC,CASSQEGLAGGSSYNEQFF
TRBJ2-2,TRBV6-4,-,-,TGTGCCAGCAGTGACTCCGGGGACTTTACCGGGGAGCTGTTTTTT,CASSDSGDFTGELFF
TRBJ2-1,TRBV6-5,-,-,TGTGCCAGCAGCACGGACAGTCTTCCCTACAATGAGCAGTTCTTC,CASSTDSLPYNEQFF
TRBJ2-3,TRBV13,-,-,TGTGCCAGCAGCATTTACAGGGAAGGGTGGACAGATACGCAGTATTTT,CASSIYREGWTDTQYF
TRBJ1-4,TRBV4-1,-,TRBD1,TGCGCCAGCAGCAAGGGACAGTCGATTACAACTAATGAAAAACTGTTTTTT,CASSKGQSITTNEKLFF
TRBJ2-5,TRBV7-8,-,-,TGTGCCAGCGGGGGCTCTGGGGAGACCCAGTACTTC,CASGGSGETQYF